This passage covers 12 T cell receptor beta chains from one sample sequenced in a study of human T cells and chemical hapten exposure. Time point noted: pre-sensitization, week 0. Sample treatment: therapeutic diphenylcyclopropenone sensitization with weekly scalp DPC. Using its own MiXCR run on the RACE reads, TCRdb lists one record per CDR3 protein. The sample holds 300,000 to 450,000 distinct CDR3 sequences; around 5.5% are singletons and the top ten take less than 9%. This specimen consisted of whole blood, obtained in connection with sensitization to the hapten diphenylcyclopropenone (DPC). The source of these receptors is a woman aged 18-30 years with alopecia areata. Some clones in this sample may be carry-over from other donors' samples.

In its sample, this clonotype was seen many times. CDR3 sequence reads: CASRGTATDTQYF. The CDR3 nucleotides read TGTGCCAGCAGAGGCACCGCCACAGATACGCAGTATTTT. This rearrangement joins TRBV27 to TRBJ2-3; unclear D gene. Germline V gene data show CDR1 as MNHEY and CDR2 as SMNVEV (reference sequence). V was cut by 6 bases and J by 2 bases, with 9 bases left in between. This CDR3 is 13 amino acids long.

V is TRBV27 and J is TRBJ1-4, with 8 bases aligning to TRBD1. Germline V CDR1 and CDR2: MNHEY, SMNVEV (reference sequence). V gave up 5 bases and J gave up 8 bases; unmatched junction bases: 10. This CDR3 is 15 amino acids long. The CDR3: CASSPLTGVREKLFF. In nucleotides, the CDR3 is TGTGCCAGCAGTCCCTTGACAGGGGTAAGGGAAAAACTGTTTTTT.

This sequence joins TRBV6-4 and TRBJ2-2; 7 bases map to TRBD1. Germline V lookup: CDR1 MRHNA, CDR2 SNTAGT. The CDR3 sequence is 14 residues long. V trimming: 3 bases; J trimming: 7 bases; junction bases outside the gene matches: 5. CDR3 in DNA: TGTGCCAGCAGTGAGAGGGGGCACTTCGGGGAGCTGTTTTTT. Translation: CASSERGHFGELFF.

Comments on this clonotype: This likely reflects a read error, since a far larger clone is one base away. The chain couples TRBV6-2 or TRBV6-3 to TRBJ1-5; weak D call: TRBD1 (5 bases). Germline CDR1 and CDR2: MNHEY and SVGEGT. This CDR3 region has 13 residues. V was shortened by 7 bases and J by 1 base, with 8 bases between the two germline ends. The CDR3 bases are TGTGCCAGCATCCGGGACAGCAATCAGCCCCAGCATTTT. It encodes CASIRDSNQPQHF.

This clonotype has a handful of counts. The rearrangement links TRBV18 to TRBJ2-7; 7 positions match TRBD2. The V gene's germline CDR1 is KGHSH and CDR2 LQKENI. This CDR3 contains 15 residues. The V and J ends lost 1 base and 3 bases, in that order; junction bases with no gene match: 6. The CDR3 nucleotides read TGTGCCAGCTCACCACAAGGGGCGGGAGTCTACGAGCAGTACTTC. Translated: CASSPQGAGVYEQYF.

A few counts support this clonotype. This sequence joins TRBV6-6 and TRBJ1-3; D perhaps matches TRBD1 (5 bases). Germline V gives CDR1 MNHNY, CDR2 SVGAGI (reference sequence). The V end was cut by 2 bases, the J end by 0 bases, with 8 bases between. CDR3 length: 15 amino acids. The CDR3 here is CASSYDRTSGNTIYF. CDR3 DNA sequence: TGTGCCAGCAGTTACGACAGAACCTCTGGAAACACCATATATTTT.

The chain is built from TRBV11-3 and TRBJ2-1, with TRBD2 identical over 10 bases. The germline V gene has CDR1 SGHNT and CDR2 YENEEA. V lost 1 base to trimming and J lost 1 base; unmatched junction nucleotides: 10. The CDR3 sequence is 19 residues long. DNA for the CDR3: TGTGCCAGCAGCTTAGTCACTAGCGGGGTCCTTTGGTCCTACAATGAGCAGTTCTTC. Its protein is CASSLVTSGVLWSYNEQFF.

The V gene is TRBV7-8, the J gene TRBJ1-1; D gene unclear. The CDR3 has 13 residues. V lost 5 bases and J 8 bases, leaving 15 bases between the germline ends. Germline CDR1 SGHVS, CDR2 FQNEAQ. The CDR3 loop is CASSQPPGFEAFF. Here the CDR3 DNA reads TGTGCCAGCAGCCAACCACCGGGTTTCGAAGCTTTCTTT.

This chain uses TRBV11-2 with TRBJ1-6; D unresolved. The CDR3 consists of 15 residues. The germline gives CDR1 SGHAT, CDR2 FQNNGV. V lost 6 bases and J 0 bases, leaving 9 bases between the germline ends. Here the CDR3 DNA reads TGTGCCAGCAGGAAATTCGGCTCCTATAATTCACCCCTCCACTTT. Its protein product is CASRKFGSYNSPLHF.

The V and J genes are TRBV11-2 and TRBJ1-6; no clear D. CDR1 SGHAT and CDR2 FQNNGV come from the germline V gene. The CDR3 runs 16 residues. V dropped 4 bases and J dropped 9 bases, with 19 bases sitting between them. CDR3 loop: CASSSNGIPSGSPLHF. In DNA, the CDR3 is TGTGCCAGCAGCTCCAACGGAATCCCATCCGGTTCACCCCTCCACTTT.

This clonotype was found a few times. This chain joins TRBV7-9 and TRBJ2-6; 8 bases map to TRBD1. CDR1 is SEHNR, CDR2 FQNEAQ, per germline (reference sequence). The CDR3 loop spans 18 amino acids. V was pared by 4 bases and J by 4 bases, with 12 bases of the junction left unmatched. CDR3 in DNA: TGTGCCAGCAGCTCAACAACCAGCAGGGGGCTAGGGGCCAACGTCCTGACTTTC. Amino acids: CASSSTTSRGLGANVLTF.

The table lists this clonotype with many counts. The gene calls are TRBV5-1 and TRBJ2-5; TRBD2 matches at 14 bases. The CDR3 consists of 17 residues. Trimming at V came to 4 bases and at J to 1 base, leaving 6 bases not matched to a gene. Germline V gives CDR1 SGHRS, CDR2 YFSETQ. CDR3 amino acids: CASSRGLAGARQETQYF. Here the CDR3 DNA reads TGCGCCAGCAGCCGGGGACTAGCGGGGGCCCGCCAAGAGACCCAGTACTTC.